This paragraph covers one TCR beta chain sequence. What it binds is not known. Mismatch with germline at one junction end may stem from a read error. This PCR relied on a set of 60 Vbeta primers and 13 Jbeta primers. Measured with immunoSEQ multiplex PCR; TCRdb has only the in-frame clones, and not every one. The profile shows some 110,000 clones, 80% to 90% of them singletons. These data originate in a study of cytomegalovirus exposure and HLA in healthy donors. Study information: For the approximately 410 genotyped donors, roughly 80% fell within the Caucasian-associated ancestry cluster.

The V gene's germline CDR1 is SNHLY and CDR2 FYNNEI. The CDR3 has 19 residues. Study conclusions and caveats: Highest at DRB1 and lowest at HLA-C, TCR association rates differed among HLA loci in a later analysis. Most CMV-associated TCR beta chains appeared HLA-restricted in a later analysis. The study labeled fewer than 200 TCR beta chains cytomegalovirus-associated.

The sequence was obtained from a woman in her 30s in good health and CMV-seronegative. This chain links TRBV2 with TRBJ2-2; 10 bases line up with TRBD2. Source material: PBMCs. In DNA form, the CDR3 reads TGTGCCAGCAGTGGGAGGGGTTTAGCGGGGGGCATCGAACACCGGGGAGCTGTTTTT. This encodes CASSGRGLAGGIEHRGAVF.